This T cell receptor (beta chain) was identified during a study of graft-versus-host responses after intestinal transplantation. Study summary: Transplant recipients had multivisceral, liver-intestinal, or isolated intestinal grafts.

Concerning this clone itself: Its specificity is unknown.

Whole-study findings and limits: The highest levels of circulating GvH clones went along with early declines in HvG clones after transplant. Allografts from individuals with graft-donor T cell macrochimerism displayed high graft-versus-host to host-versus-graft clonal ratios.

Repertoires were generated with immunoSEQ multiplex PCR, while TCRdb's copy carries only in-frame clones and drops some. The sample lists 75,000 to 95,000 clones, more than 85% occurring once. Germline values: CDR1 LNHDA, CDR2 SQIVND (reference sequence). The CDR3 spans 14 residues. V was trimmed by 2 bases and J by 6 bases, leaving 13 bases between them. The V call is TRBV19, the J call TRBJ1-2, with TRBD1 as a possible D gene (6 bases). The sequences come from unstimulated CD8+ T cells sorted from spleen or lymph node cells, collected before intestinal transplant. This sequence was found in a human donor who received an intestinal transplant. This CDR3 is CASSITGGANGYTF. The CDR3, as DNA: TGTGCCAGTAGTATAACCGGGGGGGCTAATGGCTACACCTTC. Variable domain in full (rest from reference TRBV19 and TRBJ1-2): DGGITQSPKYLFRKEGQNVTLSCEQNLNHDAMYWYRQDPGQGLRLIYYSQIVNDFQKGDIAEGYSVSREKKESFPLTVTSAQKNPTAFYLCASSITGGANGYTFGSGTRLTVV.